This is a list of T cell receptor beta chains from one sample in a study of blood T cell repertoires in COVID-19. Assay: immunoSEQ multiplex PCR; the TCRdb copy retains only in-frame clones and omits some. The sample has hundreds of thousands of clones, less than 90% seen once; the top ten hold 0.65% to 0.85%. The sequencing input was peripheral blood. The receptor source for this set is a man aged 40-49 years with acute or convalescent COVID-19. Each CDR3 is given with its conserved first and last residue. The D gene is left open where the match is weak. Some rows mark clone size as missing; the rest say once, few, many or name a class of expanded clone.

j_gene: TRBJ2-2; v_gene: TRBV4-1; abundance: -; d_gene: TRBD2; CDR3nt: TGCGCCAGCAGCCAAGGACTAGCGATCGGGGAGCTGTTTTTT; CDR3aa: CASSQGLAIGELFF
j_gene: TRBJ1-2; v_gene: TRBV5-1; abundance: -; d_gene: -; CDR3nt: TGCGCCAGCAGCCCCACCGCGGGGAACTATGGCTACACCTTC; CDR3aa: CASSPTAGNYGYTF
j_gene: TRBJ1-2; v_gene: TRBV6-5; abundance: -; d_gene: -; CDR3nt: TGTGCCAGCATCCCCCACTCCGGGACTCCGACAGGCTACACCTTC; CDR3aa: CASIPHSGTPTGYTF
j_gene: TRBJ2-5; v_gene: TRBV9; abundance: -; d_gene: TRBD1; CDR3nt: TGTGCCAGCAGCGTCCAGGGGGTCGGGATTGAGACCCAGTACTTC; CDR3aa: CASSVQGVGIETQYF
j_gene: TRBJ1-5; v_gene: TRBV6-5; abundance: -; d_gene: TRBD1; CDR3nt: TGTGCCAGCAGGCGACAGGGGGGTAGCAATCAGCCCCAGCATTTT; CDR3aa: CASRRQGGSNQPQHF
j_gene: TRBJ2-7; v_gene: TRBV30; abundance: -; d_gene: TRBD1; CDR3nt: TGTGCCTGGAGTCCCCTCTTCGGACAGGGGAACATGGGAGAGCAGTACTTC; CDR3aa: CAWSPLFGQGNMGEQYF
j_gene: TRBJ1-3; v_gene: TRBV10-3; abundance: -; d_gene: -; CDR3nt: TGTGCCATCAGTGAGTTCCGGAGCTCTGGAAACACCATATATTTT; CDR3aa: CAISEFRSSGNTIYF
j_gene: TRBJ2-2; v_gene: TRBV10-3; abundance: -; d_gene: -; CDR3nt: TGTGCCATCAGGAGGGATACCGGAACCGGGGAGCTGTTTTTT; CDR3aa: CAIRRDTGTGELFF
j_gene: TRBJ2-3; v_gene: TRBV10-2; abundance: -; d_gene: TRBD2; CDR3nt: TGCGCCAGCAGTGAGCTAGCGGGGGGGAGCACAGATACGCAGTATTTT; CDR3aa: CASSELAGGSTDTQYF
j_gene: TRBJ2-2; v_gene: TRBV7-8; abundance: -; d_gene: -; CDR3nt: TGTGCCAGCCGTCGGGGCGGGGAGCTGTTTTTT; CDR3aa: CASRRGGELFF
j_gene: TRBJ1-5; v_gene: TRBV4-1; abundance: -; d_gene: -; CDR3nt: TGCGCCAGCAGCCAAGATCAGGGAAGCAATCAGCCCCAGCATTTT; CDR3aa: CASSQDQGSNQPQHF
j_gene: TRBJ2-3; v_gene: TRBV7-2; abundance: -; d_gene: TRBD2; CDR3nt: TGTGCCAGCAGCTTAGCCGGGACTAGCGTTGCAGATACGCAGTATTTT; CDR3aa: CASSLAGTSVADTQYF
j_gene: TRBJ2-7; v_gene: TRBV30; abundance: -; d_gene: -; CDR3nt: TGTGCCTGGAGCCCAACCCACGGCGGAATAATCCACGAGCAGTACTTC; CDR3aa: CAWSPTHGGIIHEQYF
j_gene: TRBJ2-1; v_gene: TRBV19; abundance: -; d_gene: TRBD2; CDR3nt: TGTGCCAGTAGTGAGGGGCTAGCGGGAGGAACCCCCTACAATGAGCAGTTCTTC; CDR3aa: CASSEGLAGGTPYNEQFF
j_gene: TRBJ2-3; v_gene: TRBV7-9; abundance: -; d_gene: TRBD2; CDR3nt: TGTGCCAGCAGCGTCGGACTAGCGGGAGCCGCAGATACGCAGTATTTT; CDR3aa: CASSVGLAGAADTQYF
j_gene: TRBJ1-1; v_gene: TRBV10-3; abundance: -; d_gene: -; CDR3nt: TGTGCCATCAGTGAGTTCCCCGTGAACACTGAAGCTTTCTTT; CDR3aa: CAISEFPVNTEAFF
j_gene: TRBJ1-6; v_gene: TRBV6-4; abundance: -; d_gene: -; CDR3nt: TGTGCCAGCAGTTCCTCGGGGGGGGACAATTCACCCCTCCACTTT; CDR3aa: CASSSSGGDNSPLHF
j_gene: TRBJ1-2; v_gene: TRBV28; abundance: once; d_gene: TRBD1; CDR3nt: TGTGCCAGCAGTCAGACCCCGACAGGGAGGCACTATGGCTACACCTTC; CDR3aa: CASSQTPTGRHYGYTF
j_gene: TRBJ1-5; v_gene: TRBV5-6; abundance: -; d_gene: -; CDR3nt: TGTGCCAGCAGCTTGGCCGGGGTTAGCAATCAGCCCCAGCATTTT; CDR3aa: CASSLAGVSNQPQHF
j_gene: TRBJ1-2; v_gene: TRBV2; abundance: -; d_gene: TRBD1; CDR3nt: TGTGCCAGCAAATCTCCGGGACAGGGGGCGTATGGCTACACCTTC; CDR3aa: CASKSPGQGAYGYTF
j_gene: TRBJ2-3; v_gene: TRBV5-4; abundance: -; d_gene: TRBD2; CDR3nt: TGTGCCAGCAGCACAAGCGGGGGGGCAGATACGCAGTATTTT; CDR3aa: CASSTSGGADTQYF
j_gene: TRBJ1-5; v_gene: TRBV20-1; abundance: -; d_gene: -; CDR3nt: TGCAGTGCTAGTTCTGGGCCAGAGACCCAGCATTTT; CDR3aa: CSASSGPETQHF
j_gene: TRBJ1-2; v_gene: TRBV4-1; abundance: -; d_gene: -; CDR3nt: TGCGCCAGCAGGACAGTCAACTATGGCTACACCTTC; CDR3aa: CASRTVNYGYTF
j_gene: TRBJ2-7; v_gene: TRBV5-4; abundance: -; d_gene: TRBD1; CDR3nt: TGTGCCAGCAGCCCGATGGGACAGAAGACCTACGAGCAGTACTTC; CDR3aa: CASSPMGQKTYEQYF
j_gene: TRBJ1-5; v_gene: TRBV18; abundance: -; d_gene: -; CDR3nt: TGTGCCAGCCAATCAGGGGATCAGCCCCAGCATTTT; CDR3aa: CASQSGDQPQHF
j_gene: TRBJ1-5; v_gene: TRBV5-5; abundance: once; d_gene: TRBD1; CDR3nt: TGTGCCAGCAGCTTGGAAACAGGGGTTAGCAATCAGCCCCAGCATTTT; CDR3aa: CASSLETGVSNQPQHF
j_gene: TRBJ1-3; v_gene: TRBV3-1/TRBV3-2; abundance: -; d_gene: TRBD1; CDR3nt: TGTGCCAGCAGCCAGGAGGGGGCGGCCTACGGAAACACCATATATTTT; CDR3aa: CASSQEGAAYGNTIYF
j_gene: TRBJ1-4; v_gene: TRBV7-9; abundance: -; d_gene: -; CDR3nt: TGTGCCAGCAGCTTAGCGGGCGGGAATGAAAAACTGTTTTTT; CDR3aa: CASSLAGGNEKLFF